The rows below give T cell receptor beta chains drawn from one sample of a study of blood T cell repertoires in COVID-19. The protocol was immunoSEQ multiplex PCR, while the TCRdb copy is restricted to in-frame clones and leaves out a portion. Of over 85,000 clones in the sample, around nine tenths are singletons; the top ten hold about 5%. Sequencing was performed on peripheral blood. These receptors were taken from a woman older than 75 with active COVID-19. Each CDR3 is given with its conserved first and last residue. The D gene is left open where the match is weak.

cdr3_aa,cdr3_nt,v_call,d_call,j_call
CASSPGTGSNTEAFF,TGTGCCAGCAGCCCCGGGACAGGGAGTAACACTGAAGCTTTCTTT,TRBV7-3,TRBD1,TRBJ1-1
CASSPGGLSYEQYF,TGTGCCAGCAGCCCAGGGGGGCTTTCCTACGAGCAGTACTTC,TRBV14,NA,TRBJ2-7
CASSQLQGGGDTQYF,TGTGCCAGCAGCCAACTACAGGGCGGCGGAGATACGCAGTATTTT,TRBV14,NA,TRBJ2-3
CASSQDLTGPYEQYF,TGTGCCAGCAGCCAAGATCTTACAGGCCCCTACGAGCAGTACTTC,TRBV4-2,NA,TRBJ2-7
CASSPGQYSDTQYF,TGTGCCAGCAGCCCCGGACAATATTCCGATACGCAGTATTTT,TRBV7-9,NA,TRBJ2-3
CASSVGSSGIGETQYF,TGTGCCAGCAGCGTAGGGAGTAGCGGGATTGGGGAGACCCAGTACTTC,TRBV9,TRBD2,TRBJ2-5
CASSSTSGRASETQYF,TGTGCCAGCAGCTCGACTAGCGGGAGGGCCTCTGAGACCCAGTACTTC,TRBV7-9,TRBD2,TRBJ2-5
CASSHRVSGANVLTF,TGTGCCAGCAGTCACAGGGTCTCTGGGGCCAACGTCCTGACTTTC,TRBV3-1/TRBV3-2,NA,TRBJ2-6
CASSLTGWANQPQHF,TGTGCCAGCAGTTTAACAGGGTGGGCGAATCAGCCCCAGCATTTT,TRBV28,NA,TRBJ1-5
CASSLGGRAADTQYF,TGTGCCAGCAGCTTAGGAGGGAGGGCCGCAGATACGCAGTATTTT,TRBV7-2,TRBD2,TRBJ2-3